The next 6 T cell receptor beta chains were all read from a single sample in a study of regulatory T cells in long-lasting Graves disease. Arm-PCR of CDR3 regions with iRepertoire HTBI primers generated TCR beta libraries. TCRdb independently ran MiXCR on the multiplex PCR reads; one entry per CDR3 protein. Of hundreds of thousands of distinct CDR3 sequences listed, 15% are singletons. Time point described: newly diagnosed GD, antithyroid drugs for less than 3 months. Researchers made the TCR library from RNA that was extracted from PBMCs. The data also belong to a second study, concerning T cells in Graves' hyperthyroidism and ophthalmopathy.

This material consisted of peripheral blood mononuclear cells (PBMCs), taken at new diagnosis, from a patient treated with antithyroid drugs. All receptors come from a woman between 40 and 50 years old with Graves disease.

There are many counts of this clonotype. CDR3 amino acids: CASSPGLAGVPSSYEQYF. The CDR3 DNA reads as TGTGCCAGCAGTCCCGGACTAGCGGGAGTCCCTAGCTCCTACGAGCAGTACTTC. The rearrangement joins TRBV11-2 to TRBJ2-7, with 13 bases aligning to TRBD2. V was clipped by 6 bases and J by 0 bases; unmatched bases: 11. This CDR3 region has 18 residues. In germline, CDR1 is SGHAT, CDR2 FQNNGV.

This clonotype was seen ten or more times. The chain has TRBV7-9 and TRBJ2-7; D remains unclear. The CDR3 is 13 amino acids. Germline CDR1 reads SEHNR; CDR2 reads FQNEAQ (reference sequence). V was pared by 4 bases and J by 5 bases, with 12 bases between. CDR3 residues: CASSSNGFHEQYF. The CDR3 DNA sequence: TGTGCCAGCAGCTCAAATGGGTTCCACGAGCAGTACTTC.

The J gene is TRBJ2-3, the V gene TRBV5-6, with 13 bases aligning to TRBD2. Unmatched junction bases numbered 4, after V lost 3 bases and J lost 6 bases. The CDR3 spans 15 residues. CDR1 SGHDT and CDR2 YYEEEE come from the germline V gene. The CDR3 DNA sequence: TGTGCCAGCAGCTCCGGGACTAGCGGGATTGATACGCAGTATTTT. As protein: CASSSGTSGIDTQYF.

This clonotype was counted at least ten times. The rearrangement joins TRBV29-1 to TRBJ2-1; TRBD1 aligns across 7 bases. Trimming at V came to 7 bases and at J to 5 bases, leaving 8 bases not matched to a gene. Germline V gives CDR1 SQVTM, CDR2 ANQGSEA. This CDR3 has 13 amino acids. The CDR3 bases are TGCAGCGACTCCGGGACAGCAAACAATGAGCAGTTCTTC. Translated: CSDSGTANNEQFF.

The chain couples TRBV18 to TRBJ1-2; 7 bases line up with TRBD1. Unmatched junction bases numbered 4, after V lost 4 bases and J lost 2 bases. The CDR3 totals 14 residues. CDR1 and CDR2 (germline): KGHSH, LQKENI. CDR3 amino acids: CASSQRGQNYGYTF. CDR3 coding DNA: TGTGCCAGCTCACAAAGGGGACAGAACTATGGCTACACCTTC.

This clonotype has just a few counts. The chain combines TRBV25-1 with TRBJ2-3, with TRBD1 matching over 9 bases. Germline loops: CDR1 MGHDK, CDR2 SYGVNS. J gave up 3 bases and V 6 bases, and 7 bases lay outside the gene matches. The length of the CDR3 is 15 residues. The CDR3 loop is CASREGQGATDTQYF. The CDR3 DNA reads as TGTGCCAGCAGAGAGGGACAGGGTGCGACAGATACGCAGTATTTT.